Listed here are 29 T cell receptor beta chains from one sample, sequenced in a study of blood T cell repertoires in COVID-19. The protocol was immunoSEQ multiplex PCR, while the TCRdb copy is restricted to in-frame clones and leaves out a portion. The sample contains about 150,000 clones, about 80% of which appear only once. The sequencing sample was made of PBMCs or T cells enriched from blood (not recorded which). These receptors were taken from a man aged 45-60 years who had recovered from COVID-19.

The chain joins TRBV27 to TRBJ2-7; 10 bases are shared with TRBD1. This CDR3 spans 15 amino acids. Trimming took 2 bases from V and 2 from J; bases not matched to a gene: 3. Germline V CDR1 and CDR2: MNHEY, SMNVEV (reference sequence). The CDR3 region has the DNA TGTGCCAGCAGTTTAAGACAGGGGGCCGCCTACGAGCAGTACTTC. It codes for CASSLRQGAAYEQYF.

V and J are TRBV27 and TRBJ1-2; no clear D gene. Trimming cost V 2 bases and J 2 bases, with 12 bases left between them. This CDR3 has 15 residues. Germline assignment: CDR1 MNHEY and CDR2 SMNVEV (reference sequence). The CDR3: CASSLRGSQNYGYTF. The DNA for the CDR3 is TGTGCCAGCAGTTTAAGAGGCAGCCAGAACTATGGCTACACCTTC.

This chain uses TRBV6-5 with TRBJ2-3, with 9 nucleotides matching TRBD2. Per the germline V gene, CDR1 is MNHEY and CDR2 is SVGAGI. V lost 0 bases, J lost 6 bases, and 7 bases stayed unmatched. CDR3 length: 16 amino acids. CDR3 amino acids: CASSYSASGAADTQYF. The CDR3 bases are TGTGCCAGCAGTTACTCGGCTAGCGGGGCGGCGGATACGCAGTATTTT.

J is TRBJ2-3 and V is TRBV15; a weak D match, TRBD1 (6 bases). The V gene's germline CDR1 is LNHNV and CDR2 YYDKDF (reference sequence). V lost 1 base, J lost 0 bases, and 17 bases lay in between. CDR3 size: 18 residues. CDR3 coding DNA: TGTGCCACCAGCAGAGCCCCGGGACAACTGACTAGCACAGATACGCAGTATTTT. Translation: CATSRAPGQLTSTDTQYF. Using reference TRBV15 and TRBJ2-3 for the parts outside the CDR3, the full variable domain is DAMVIQNPRYQVTQFGKPVTLSCSQTLNHNVMYWYQQKSSQAPKLLFHYYDKDFNNEADTPDNFQSRRPNTSFCFLDIRSPGLGDTAMYLCATSRAPGQLTSTDTQYFGPGTRLTVL.

The sample holds a few counts of this clone. This chain uses TRBV7-2 with TRBJ2-1; 7 bases fit TRBD2. The germline V gene has CDR1 SGHTA and CDR2 FQGNSA. V was clipped by 0 bases and J by 4 bases; unmatched bases: 6. The CDR3 contains 16 residues. The CDR3 here is CASSLAGTGLYNEQFF. CDR3 nucleotides: TGTGCCAGCAGCTTAGCGGGGACGGGACTATACAATGAGCAGTTCTTC.

V usage is TRBV27 and J usage is TRBJ1-1, with 9 bases that match TRBD1. V shed 8 bases and J 4 bases; nucleotides not matched to a gene: 11. The CDR3 is made up of 15 amino acids. Germline CDR1 and CDR2: MNHEY and SMNVEV (reference sequence). The CDR3 DNA sequence: TGTGCCAGCGGTGATCCGGGACAGGGCGGCACTGAAGCTTTCTTT. It codes for CASGDPGQGGTEAFF.

The rearrangement links TRBV15 to TRBJ2-3; D might be TRBD2 (6 bases). CDR3 length: 13 amino acids. Trimming took 2 bases from V and 4 from J, leaving 7 bases between them. Per germline, CDR1 LNHNV and CDR2 YYDKDF (reference sequence). This CDR3 is CATSRRLADTQYF. The CDR3 bases are TGTGCCACCAGCAGAAGACTAGCAGATACGCAGTATTTT.

The chain joins TRBV18 to TRBJ2-7, with 8 bases that match TRBD1. V gave up 3 bases and J gave up 6 bases; unmatched junction bases: 19. The V gene's germline CDR1 is KGHSH and CDR2 LQKENI. The CDR3 consists of 18 residues. CDR3 residues: CASSPLGQGSLGDLEQYF. CDR3 bases: TGTGCCAGCTCACCCCTCGGACAGGGATCTTTGGGGGATCTCGAGCAGTACTTC.

CDR3 sequence (DNA): TGTGCCAGCAGTTTATCCGGGGGACTTTTGTACTTC. Amino acids: CASSLSGGLLYF. The rearrangement uses TRBV12-3 or TRBV12-4 and TRBJ2-7; weak D call: TRBD2 (6 bases). V was pared by 2 bases and J by 12 bases, with 14 bases between. The CDR3 has 12 amino acids.

This sequence joins TRBV11-3 and TRBJ2-7; 8 bases are shared with TRBD2. Losses at the gene ends were 3 bases for V and 10 bases for J; bases not matched to a gene: 8. Germline loops: CDR1 SGHNT, CDR2 YENEEA. The CDR3 sequence is 13 residues long. CDR3 amino acids: CASSFSGAPKQYF. The CDR3 nucleotides read TGTGCCAGCAGCTTTAGCGGGGCTCCTAAACAGTACTTC.

The V and J genes are TRBV6-5 and TRBJ1-2; 10 nucleotides match TRBD1. The V and J ends lost 6 bases and 4 bases, in that order; junction bases with no gene match: 5. CDR3 length: 14 amino acids. Per germline, CDR1 MNHEY and CDR2 SVGAGI. Here the CDR3 reads CASSPTGGGYGYTF. The CDR3 DNA follows: TGTGCCAGCAGCCCGACAGGGGGCGGCTATGGCTACACCTTC.

The V call is TRBV7-6, the J call TRBJ2-7; 10 bases are shared with TRBD1. The CDR3 contains 15 residues. Germline V CDR1 and CDR2: SGHVS, FNYEAQ. The ends lost 5 bases at V and 5 bases at J; junction bases unmatched: 9. As DNA, the CDR3 is TGTGCCAGCAGCGTCACCCGGGACAGGGGCAACGAGCAGTACTTC. Translating gives CASSVTRDRGNEQYF.

The J gene is TRBJ1-4, the V gene TRBV11-2; D is possibly TRBD1 (6 bases). This CDR3 spans 16 amino acids. The V end was cut by 0 bases, the J end by 2 bases, with 10 bases between. Germline V CDR1 and CDR2: SGHAT, FQNNGV. CDR3 residues: CASSLEQGLTNEKLFF. In DNA, the CDR3 is TGTGCCAGCAGCTTAGAGCAGGGGCTGACTAATGAAAAACTGTTTTTT.

The chain recombines TRBV18 with TRBJ2-2, with 8 positions matching TRBD1. This CDR3 contains 14 residues. Germline loops: CDR1 KGHSH, CDR2 LQKENI. J lost 7 bases, V lost 6 bases, and 7 bases had no gene match. In DNA form, the CDR3 reads TGTGCCAGCTCTAAGGACAGGGTGAACGGGGAGCTGTTTTTT. It encodes CASSKDRVNGELFF.

The chain couples TRBV14 to TRBJ1-2; no firm D call. CDR1 and CDR2 from the germline V gene are SGHDN and FVKESK. CDR3 length: 12 residues. Trimming pared 2 bases from V and 5 bases from J, leaving 6 bases between. As DNA, the CDR3 is TGTGCCAGCAGCCAATCCGGGTATGGCTACACCTTC. Encoded protein: CASSQSGYGYTF. The complete variable domain, with remaining parts taken from reference TRBV14 and TRBJ1-2, reads EAGVTQFPSHSVIEKGQTVTLRCDPISGHDNLYWYRRVMGKEIKFLLHFVKESKQDESGMPNNRFLAERTGGTYSTLKVQPAELEDSGVYFCASSQSGYGYTFGSGTRLTVV.

J is TRBJ1-1 and V is TRBV7-8; possibly TRBD1 for D (6 bases). The germline gives CDR1 SGHVS, CDR2 FQNEAQ. Trimming took off 6 bases at V and 10 bases at J, with 27 bases between the two ends. The CDR3 is 16 residues long. For the CDR3, the DNA is TGTGCCAGCAGGGCCGCCGGTGAATTGGCAGGGGCTATAGCTTTCTTT. Translating it yields CASRAAGELAGAIAFF. The entire variable domain, with the rest obtained from reference TRBV7-8 and TRBJ1-1, is as follows: GAGVSQSPRYKVAKRGQDVALRCDPISGHVSLFWYQQALGQGPEFLTYFQNEAQLDKSGLPSDRFFAERPEGSVSTLKIQRTQQEDSAVYLCASRAAGELAGAIAFFGQGTRLTVV.

For the CDR3, the DNA is TGTGCCAGCAGACCCATCCAGGGGTTCACCGGGGAGCTGTTTTTT. As protein: CASRPIQGFTGELFF. The V and J genes are TRBV7-2 and TRBJ2-2; D perhaps matches TRBD1 (6 bases). This CDR3 comprises 15 residues. V lost 6 bases, J lost 4 bases, and 15 bases lay in between. Germline assignment: CDR1 SGHTA and CDR2 FQGNSA.

This sequence joins TRBV12-5 and TRBJ2-1; 10 nucleotides line up with TRBD2. The germline CDR1 and CDR2 sequences are LGHNT and FRNRAP. The trim removed 2 bases at V and 4 bases at J, leaving 8 bases unmatched. CDR3 length: 17 amino acids. The CDR3 DNA reads as TGTGCTAGTGGTTTGATGGTAGCGGGGGGCCTATACAATGAGCAGTTCTTC. Protein: CASGLMVAGGLYNEQFF.

This chain uses TRBV4-3 with TRBJ1-6, with a tentative D call TRBD1 (6 bases). The CDR3 runs to 15 residues. V was clipped by 2 bases and J by 10 bases, with 15 bases between them. Germline V gives CDR1 LGHNA, CDR2 YSLEER. The CDR3 region has the DNA TGCGCCAGCAGCCAAAGCTTAGGCAGGGGCTCACCCCTCCACTTT. Protein: CASSQSLGRGSPLHF.

This chain joins TRBV10-3 and TRBJ1-3; 8 bases are a match to TRBD1. CDR3 size: 14 residues. J gave up 0 bases and V 10 bases, and 5 bases lay outside the gene matches. Per the germline V gene, CDR1 is ENHRY and CDR2 is SYGVKD. The CDR3, as DNA: TGTGCCACGAGGACAGGGAGCTCTGGAAACACCATATATTTT. This translates into CATRTGSSGNTIYF.

The genes are TRBV5-8 and TRBJ2-2, with a possible D match to TRBD2 (5 bases). CDR1 is SGHTS and CDR2 is YDEGEE in the germline V gene. V was cut by 4 bases and J by 5 bases, with 12 bases left in between. This CDR3 has 14 residues. CDR3 sequence reads: CASSPEVWTGELFF. CDR3 nucleotide sequence: TGTGCCAGCAGCCCGGAGGTGTGGACCGGGGAGCTGTTTTTT.

In its sample, this clone ranks as medium-sized (0.01 to 0.1%). This chain links TRBV6-4 with TRBJ2-1, with 11 bases aligning to TRBD1. Trimming at V came to 3 bases and at J to 3 bases, leaving 1 base not matched to a gene. CDR3 length equals 15 residues. Germline CDR1 MRHNA, CDR2 SNTAGT. DNA for the CDR3: TGTGCCAGCAGTGAAGGGACAGGGGGCTACAATGAGCAGTTCTTC. Translation: CASSEGTGGYNEQFF.

This sequence joins TRBV14 and TRBJ2-3, with TRBD2 identical over 7 bases. Looked up from germline, CDR1 is SGHDN and CDR2 is FVKESK. The ends lost 3 bases at V and 1 base at J; junction bases unmatched: 7. The CDR3 extends over 16 amino acids. The CDR3 nucleotides are TGTGCCAGCAGCCAGTGGGGGAGCGGGGGCACAGATACGCAGTATTTT. Translation: CASSQWGSGGTDTQYF.

The chain couples TRBV7-6 to TRBJ2-6; no definite D call. Germline loops: CDR1 SGHVS, CDR2 FNYEAQ. There are 15 residues in the CDR3. V lost 5 bases to trimming and J lost 2 bases, with 10 bases between them. The CDR3 DNA reads as TGTGCCAGCAGCGCCGGTCTAGCTGGGGCCAACGTCCTGACTTTC. Its protein product is CASSAGLAGANVLTF.

The chain has TRBV18 and TRBJ2-1; D not resolved. Per germline, CDR1 KGHSH and CDR2 LQKENI. CDR3 size: 12 residues. V lost 2 bases and J lost 9, with 8 bases in between. The CDR3 DNA sequence: TGTGCCAGCTCACCAAGGTCGGGTGAGCAGTTCTTC. Protein: CASSPRSGEQFF. Combining the CDR3 with reference TRBV18 and TRBJ2-1 gives the whole variable domain NAGVMQNPRHLVRRRGQEARLRCSPMKGHSHVYWYRQLPEEGLKFMVYLQKENIIDESGMPKERFSAEFPKEGPSILRIQQVVRGDSAAYFCASSPRSGEQFFGPGTRLTVL.

The gene calls are TRBV12-5 and TRBJ2-7; possible D gene TRBD1, 5 bases. The CDR3 has 14 residues. Germline V gene sequence: CDR1 LGHNT, CDR2 FRNRAP. Trimming shortened V by 2 bases and J by 5 bases, and 13 bases separated the two germline ends. CDR3: CASGLSQGYHEQYF. CDR3 sequence (DNA): TGTGCTAGTGGTTTGTCCCAGGGATACCACGAGCAGTACTTC.

This clone was counted a few times. This chain links TRBV3-1 (or the pseudogene TRBV3-2) with TRBJ1-1; 8 nucleotides agree with TRBD1. The CDR3 extends over 14 amino acids. Trimming removed 1 base from V and 11 bases from J; junction bases left unmatched: 9. In germline, CDR1 is LGHDT, CDR2 YNNKEL (reference sequence). CDR3 loop: CASSQADRGSIAFF. The CDR3 DNA reads as TGTGCCAGCAGCCAAGCAGACAGGGGATCGATCGCTTTCTTT.

V gene TRBV19 combines with J gene TRBJ1-3; TRBD1 aligns across 8 bases. The V gene end was trimmed by 5 bases and the J gene end by 0 bases; junction bases not matched to a gene: 6. CDR1 and CDR2 (germline): LNHDA, SQIVND (reference sequence). This CDR3 is built from 16 residues. The CDR3 DNA follows: TGTGCCAGTAGTCTGACAGGGGTCGACTCTGGAAACACCATATATTTT. It translates to CASSLTGVDSGNTIYF.

The V and J genes are TRBV5-1 and TRBJ2-7; 9 positions match TRBD2. Germline V gives CDR1 SGHRS, CDR2 YFSETQ. V lost 1 base and J lost 4; bases outside the gene matches: 6. The CDR3 sequence is 15 residues long. CDR3 residues: CASSLSPSGAYEQYF. In DNA form, the CDR3 reads TGCGCCAGCAGCTTGTCGCCTAGCGGGGCTTACGAGCAGTACTTC.